In this sample, the clone carrying this T cell receptor beta chain turned up many times. Its antigen is not known. V dropped 7 bases and J dropped 7 bases, with 13 bases sitting between them. The CDR3 covers 11 residues. CDR1 and CDR2 from the germline V gene are SQVTM and ANQGSEA. This specimen comes from a study of breast tumors, draining lymph nodes, adjacent tissues. In TCRdb, the multiplex PCR reads were re-called with MiXCR into one record per CDR3 protein. The table lists over 200,000 distinct CDR3 sequences, approximately 29% of them singletons. Findings of the study overall: Tumor and nontumor repertoires were significantly more similar in luminal-like than in basal-like breast cancer.

Axillary draining lymph nodes of breast cancer patients supplied the node samples. The chain has TRBV29-1 and TRBJ1-2; TRBD1 might be the D (6 bases). This clonotype was obtained from a female donor with breast cancer. Some clones in this sample may be carry-over from other donors' samples. The sequencing input was axillary lymph node tissue. The CDR3 nucleotides read TGCAGCGCCCAGGGACAACGTGGCTACACCTTC. It yields the protein CSAQGQRGYTF. Filled out from reference TRBV29-1 and TRBJ1-2, the complete variable domain reads SAVISQKPSRDICQRGTSLTIQCQVDSQVTMMFWYRQQPGQSLTLIATANQGSEATYESGFVIDKFPISRPNLTFSTLTVSNMSPEDSSIYLCSAQGQRGYTFGSGTRLTVV.